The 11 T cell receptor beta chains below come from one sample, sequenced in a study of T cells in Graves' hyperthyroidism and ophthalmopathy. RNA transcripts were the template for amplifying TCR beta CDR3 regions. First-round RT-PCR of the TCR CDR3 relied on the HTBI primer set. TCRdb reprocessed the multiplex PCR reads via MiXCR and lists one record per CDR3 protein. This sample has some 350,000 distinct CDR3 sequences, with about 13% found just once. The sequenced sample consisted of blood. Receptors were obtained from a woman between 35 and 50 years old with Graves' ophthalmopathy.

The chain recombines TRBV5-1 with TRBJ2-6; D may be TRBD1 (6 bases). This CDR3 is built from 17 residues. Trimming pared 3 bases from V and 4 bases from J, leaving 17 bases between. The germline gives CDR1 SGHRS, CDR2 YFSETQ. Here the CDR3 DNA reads TGCGCCAGCAGCTCGGCAGGGGAGCTAGGGGGGGCCAACGTCCTGACTTTC. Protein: CASSSAGELGGANVLTF.

The CDR3 sequence: CSVAQDFGGTGELFF. For the CDR3, the DNA is TGCAGCGTTGCCCAGGACTTCGGGGGCACCGGGGAGCTGTTTTTT. The chain combines TRBV29-1 with TRBJ2-2; D is perhaps TRBD2 (6 bases). Looked up from germline, CDR1 is SQVTM and CDR2 is ANQGSEA. The germline V and J ends were trimmed by 4 bases and 4 bases, with 16 bases remaining between them. This CDR3 spans 15 amino acids.

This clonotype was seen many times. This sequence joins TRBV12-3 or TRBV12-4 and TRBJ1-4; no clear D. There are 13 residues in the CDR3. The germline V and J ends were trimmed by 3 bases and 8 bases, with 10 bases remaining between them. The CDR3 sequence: CASSFEVGEKLFF. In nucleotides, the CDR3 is TGTGCCAGCAGTTTTGAGGTTGGCGAAAAACTGTTTTTT.

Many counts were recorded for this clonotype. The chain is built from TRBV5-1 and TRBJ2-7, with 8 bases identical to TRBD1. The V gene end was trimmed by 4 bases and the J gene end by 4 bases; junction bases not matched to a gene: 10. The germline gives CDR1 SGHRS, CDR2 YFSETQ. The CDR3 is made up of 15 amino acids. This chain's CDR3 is CASSPGQGYRYEQYF. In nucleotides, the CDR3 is TGCGCCAGCAGCCCCGGACAGGGTTACCGGTACGAGCAGTACTTC. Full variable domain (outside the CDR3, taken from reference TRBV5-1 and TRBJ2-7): KAGVTQTPRYLIKTRGQQVTLSCSPISGHRSVSWYQQTPGQGLQFLFEYFSETQRNKGNFPGRFSGRQFSNSRSEMNVSTLELGDSALYLCASSPGQGYRYEQYFGPGTRLTVT.

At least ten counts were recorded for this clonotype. The CDR3 bases are TGTGCCAGCAGTTACGGGATAGGCACCTACGAGCAGTACTTC. Protein product: CASSYGIGTYEQYF. V and J are TRBV28 and TRBJ2-7, with D perhaps matching TRBD2 (5 bases). CDR3 length equals 14 residues. V lost 4 bases to trimming and J lost 2 bases, with 12 bases between them. Germline CDR1 reads MDHEN; CDR2 reads SYDVKM.

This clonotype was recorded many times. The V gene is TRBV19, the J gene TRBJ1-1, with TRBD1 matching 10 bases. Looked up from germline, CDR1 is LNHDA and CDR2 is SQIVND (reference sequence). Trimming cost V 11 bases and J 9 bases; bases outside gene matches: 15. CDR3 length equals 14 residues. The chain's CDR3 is CASQLATGGGQAFF. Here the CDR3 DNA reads TGTGCCTCCCAGCTCGCGACAGGGGGCGGTCAAGCTTTCTTT.

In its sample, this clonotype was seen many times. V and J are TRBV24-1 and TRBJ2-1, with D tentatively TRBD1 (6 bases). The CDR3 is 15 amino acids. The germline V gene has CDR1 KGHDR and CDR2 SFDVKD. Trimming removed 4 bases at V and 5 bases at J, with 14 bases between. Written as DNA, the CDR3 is TGTGCCACCAGTGACCATGACAGGCCTAACAATGAGCAGTTCTTC. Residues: CATSDHDRPNNEQFF.

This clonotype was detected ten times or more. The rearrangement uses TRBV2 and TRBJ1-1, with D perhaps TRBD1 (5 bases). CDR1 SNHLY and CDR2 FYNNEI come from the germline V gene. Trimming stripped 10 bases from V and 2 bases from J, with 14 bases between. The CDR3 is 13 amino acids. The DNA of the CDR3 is TGTGCCATGGGACGGGGGGGAAACACTGAAGCTTTCTTT. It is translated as CAMGRGGNTEAFF.

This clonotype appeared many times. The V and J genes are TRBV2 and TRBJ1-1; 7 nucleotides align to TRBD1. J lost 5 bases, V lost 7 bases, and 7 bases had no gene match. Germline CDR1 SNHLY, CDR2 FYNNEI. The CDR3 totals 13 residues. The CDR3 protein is CASTRDSVTEAFF. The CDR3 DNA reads TGTGCCAGCACTAGGGACAGCGTAACTGAAGCTTTCTTT.

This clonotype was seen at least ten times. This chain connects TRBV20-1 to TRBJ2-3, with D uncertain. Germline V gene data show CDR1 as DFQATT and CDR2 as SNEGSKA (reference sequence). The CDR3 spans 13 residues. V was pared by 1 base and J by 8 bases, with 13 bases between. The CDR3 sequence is CSARGPVVGTQYF. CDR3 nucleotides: TGCAGTGCTAGAGGGCCGGTCGTGGGTACGCAGTATTTT.

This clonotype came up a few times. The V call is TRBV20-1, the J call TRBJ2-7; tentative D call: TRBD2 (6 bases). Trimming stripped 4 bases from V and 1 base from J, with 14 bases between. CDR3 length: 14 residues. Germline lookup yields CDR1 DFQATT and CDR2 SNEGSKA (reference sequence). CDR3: CSAITLARSYEQYF. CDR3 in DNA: TGCAGTGCTATAACGCTAGCGAGGTCCTACGAGCAGTACTTC.